Each of the 7 T cell receptor beta chains below was sequenced from the same sample in a study of CD8 T cells in ankylosing spondylitis. TCRdb ran MiXCR on the 5' RACE reads and lists one entry per CDR3 protein. The table records approximately 250,000 distinct CDR3 sequences, over 7% of them present only once. Material: blood, either unsorted or a sorted T cell fraction (not recorded which). Source of these receptors: a female donor with ankylosing spondylitis or in good health (not recorded which).

Many counts were recorded for this clonotype. The V call is TRBV20-1, the J call TRBJ1-1; the D gene is possibly TRBD1 (5 bases). V lost 0 bases and J 4 bases, leaving 12 bases between the germline ends. Germline V gives CDR1 DFQATT, CDR2 SNEGSKA (reference sequence). CDR3 length equals 14 residues. The CDR3 DNA reads as TGCAGTGCTAGAGATATGGCCAGGGCCACTGAAGCTTTCTTT. Translated: CSARDMARATEAFF.

This clonotype showed up many times. The CDR3: CASRLAEKETQYF. The CDR3 nucleotides read TGTGCCAGCCGACTAGCGGAGAAAGAGACCCAGTACTTC. The chain couples TRBV2 to TRBJ2-5; 9 positions match TRBD2. J gave up 3 bases and V 8 bases, and 4 bases lay outside the gene matches. Germline CDR1 SNHLY, CDR2 FYNNEI. CDR3 length: 13 amino acids.

This clonotype has a count of ten or more. The chain employs TRBV5-6 and TRBJ2-2; 11 bases are a match to TRBD2. Germline V gene lookup returns CDR1 SGHDT and CDR2 YYEEEE. The CDR3 is 16 amino acids. V was pared by 4 bases and J by 3 bases, with 5 bases of the junction left unmatched. The CDR3 spells CASSLLAGDDTGELFF. CDR3 bases: TGTGCCAGCAGCCTACTAGCGGGAGATGACACCGGGGAGCTGTTTTTT.

The table lists this clonotype with many counts. This sequence joins TRBV20-1 and TRBJ1-3, with no clear D. From germline, CDR1 is DFQATT and CDR2 SNEGSKA (reference sequence). V lost 4 bases and J lost 0, with 7 bases in between. The CDR3 has 13 amino acids. CDR3 sequence: CSATDISGNTIYF. The CDR3 DNA reads as TGCAGTGCTACCGACATCTCTGGAAACACCATATATTTT.

This clonotype was counted at least ten times. The chain carries TRBV7-9 and TRBJ2-1, with TRBD2 identical over 10 bases. From germline, CDR1 is SEHNR and CDR2 FQNEAQ (reference sequence). The CDR3 totals 16 residues. After removal of 5 bases from V and 9 bases from J, the junction contained 13 bases not matched to a gene. This CDR3 reads CASSPILAGAGAEQFF. CDR3 nucleotides: TGTGCCAGCAGCCCCATCCTAGCGGGAGCTGGAGCTGAGCAGTTCTTC.

In its sample, this clonotype was seen many times. The rearrangement uses TRBV20-1 and TRBJ2-1, with D uncertain. Germline V gene sequence: CDR1 DFQATT, CDR2 SNEGSKA (reference sequence). The V gene lost 0 bases and the J gene lost 6 bases, with 15 bases spanning the gap. This CDR3 contains 15 residues. DNA of the CDR3: TGCAGTGCTAGAGACGGTGACAAACGGTCCAATGAGCAGTTCTTC. This sequence encodes CSARDGDKRSNEQFF.

This clonotype showed up many times. The CDR3 DNA reads TGTGCCAGCAGCGCCGTCCTCCAGCGGGTGGCGGAGAATGAGCAGTTCTTC. Translating it yields CASSAVLQRVAENEQFF. The V and J genes are TRBV7-6 and TRBJ2-1, with D perhaps TRBD2 (6 bases). The CDR3 consists of 17 residues. The V gene's germline CDR1 is SGHVS and CDR2 FNYEAQ. V shed 5 bases and J shed 7 bases, with 24 bases lying between them. Supplemented by reference TRBV7-6 and TRBJ2-1, the full variable domain reads GAGVSQSPRYKVTKRGQDVALRCDPISGHVSLYWYRQALGQGPEFLTYFNYEAQQDKSGLPNDRFSAERPEGSISTLTIQRTEQRDSAMYRCASSAVLQRVAENEQFFGPGTRLTVL.